This T cell receptor beta chain is from a study of OX40 agonist ivuxolimab in advanced cancers. This table comes from immunoSEQ multiplex PCR, and its TCRdb copy is limited to in-frame clones, with some not included. In the table there are about 34,000 clones, about 76% of which are singletons. This CDR3 is built from 16 residues. CDR1 LNHDA and CDR2 SQIVND come from the germline V gene (reference sequence). The ends lost 3 bases at V and 6 bases at J; junction bases unmatched: 9. The rearrangement uses TRBV19 and TRBJ2-2, with 8 bases matching TRBD1. This clonotype was sampled from an adult with an advanced solid tumor such as melanoma, head and neck, liver or kidney cancer. The sample here was CD4+ or CD8+ T cells sorted from blood, taken in a trial of the OX40 agonist ivuxolimab. In DNA form, the CDR3 reads TGTGCCAGTAGTATTCAGTCCAGGGGGCACCCCGGGGAGCTGTTTTTT. It encodes CASSIQSRGHPGELFF.